The present entry profiles one T cell receptor beta chain with its context. Its antigen is currently unknown. CDR3 length: 18 amino acids. CDR1 is LGHDT and CDR2 is YNNKEL in the germline V gene (reference sequence). Trimming removed 0 bases from V and 6 bases from J; junction bases left unmatched: 10. These data belong to a study of T cell repertoires in cytomegalovirus infection. Study information: CMV epitopes used comprised recently identified HLA-C-restricted ones and well-studied HLA-B-restricted ones. TCR beta signatures that were public indicated CMV infection and matching HLA type.

TCRdb recomputed calls from the reads with MiXCR, one row per CDR3 protein. The table includes roughly 500,000 distinct CDR3 sequences, roughly 34% detected once. Notes on the study in general: Across the ex vivo response, the dominant clonotypes were HLA-C-restricted CMV-specific TCR beta clonotypes. Cumulated frequencies of public TCR beta families served to identify carriers of CMV plus the relevant HLA.

The sequencing here drew on cultured PBMCs, taken from culture after CMV antigen stimulation. The source is a human donor in good health (CMV status not recorded). Some clones in this sample may be carry-over from other donors' samples. V usage is TRBV3-1 and J usage is TRBJ2-2, with 10 positions matching TRBD2. CDR3 region: CASSQDGPGLAWSGELFF. CDR3 coding DNA: TGTGCCAGCAGCCAAGATGGCCCGGGACTAGCGTGGTCCGGGGAGCTGTTTTTT.